The rows below give T cell receptor beta chains drawn from one sample of a study of technical replicates of blood from a handful of donors. Assay: immunoSEQ multiplex PCR; the TCRdb copy retains only in-frame clones and omits some. The sample consists of tens of thousands of clones, 95% to 98% of them appearing once. The material sequenced was T cells isolated from PBMCs. The receptors were sampled from a human donor in good health. The CDR3 runs from the conserved cysteine through the conserved F or W. Each record gives: D gene, J gene, V gene, clone size, CDR3 protein. D genes are given only for firm matches. For some rows the clone size is stated as once, few or many, or as a class when expanded; others skip it.

d_gene: NA
j_gene: TRBJ2-2
v_gene: TRBV10-1
abundance: NA
CDR3aa: CASRSVNTGELFF

d_gene: NA
j_gene: TRBJ1-4
v_gene: TRBV7-6
abundance: NA
CDR3aa: CASSLALRGPEKLFF

d_gene: TRBD2
j_gene: TRBJ2-7
v_gene: TRBV7-2
abundance: NA
CDR3aa: CASSLVASGDYEQYF

d_gene: NA
j_gene: TRBJ2-3
v_gene: TRBV4-1
abundance: NA
CDR3aa: CASSKDSRGAGDTQYF

d_gene: NA
j_gene: TRBJ2-3
v_gene: TRBV28
abundance: NA
CDR3aa: CASSFGQGGDTQYF

d_gene: NA
j_gene: TRBJ2-3
v_gene: TRBV4-1
abundance: NA
CDR3aa: CASSQVGGRADTQYF

d_gene: NA
j_gene: TRBJ1-5
v_gene: TRBV5-1
abundance: NA
CDR3aa: CASSFREDSSNQPQHF

d_gene: TRBD2
j_gene: TRBJ2-1
v_gene: TRBV19
abundance: once
CDR3aa: CASSILWPLAGSYNEQFF

d_gene: NA
j_gene: TRBJ2-1
v_gene: TRBV5-1
abundance: once
CDR3aa: CASAKEGGSYNEQFF

d_gene: TRBD2
j_gene: TRBJ2-1
v_gene: TRBV7-8
abundance: NA
CDR3aa: CASSGKGLAGYNEQFF

d_gene: NA
j_gene: TRBJ2-1
v_gene: TRBV6-5
abundance: NA
CDR3aa: CASSGLLHEQFF

d_gene: NA
j_gene: TRBJ2-5
v_gene: TRBV10-3
abundance: NA
CDR3aa: CAISESDRETQYF

d_gene: NA
j_gene: TRBJ1-4
v_gene: TRBV25-1
abundance: NA
CDR3aa: CASSETRGSYEKLFF

d_gene: TRBD2
j_gene: TRBJ2-1
v_gene: TRBV7-3
abundance: NA
CDR3aa: CASSPIAGGPTNEQFF

d_gene: TRBD2
j_gene: TRBJ2-2
v_gene: TRBV7-8
abundance: NA
CDR3aa: CASAQLAGGSGELFF

d_gene: TRBD2
j_gene: TRBJ2-1
v_gene: TRBV19
abundance: NA
CDR3aa: CASTARGRGSYNEQFF

d_gene: TRBD1
j_gene: TRBJ1-1
v_gene: TRBV7-3
abundance: NA
CDR3aa: CASSPTGVNTEAFF